This TCR beta chain derives from a study of CD8+CD57+ T cells in acquired aplastic anemia. Study at large: DNA from sorted CD4+ and CD8+ cells averaged roughly 3.4 ug.

Template material for TCR beta VDJ and CDR3 profiling consisted of genomic DNA. TCRdb passed the reads through MiXCR, listing each CDR3 protein once. The sample consists of about 150,000 distinct CDR3 sequences, about 48% of them appearing once. All sequencing subjects had displayed CD8+CD57+ cell expansion on flow cytometry. Sampling of blood occurred while the patients had still received no therapy. Germline V gene lookup returns CDR1 SGDLS and CDR2 YYNGEE. J gave up 5 bases and V 2 bases, and 5 bases lay outside the gene matches. CDR3 length equals 16 residues. The clonotype was recovered from a human donor with aplastic anemia. The rearrangement links TRBV9 to TRBJ2-7; 15 bases fit TRBD2. The source material was sorted CD4+, CD8+, or CD8+CD57+ T cells (not recorded which) from PBMCs. The CDR3 loop is CASSVGLAGGRNEQYF. DNA of the CDR3: TGTGCCAGCAGCGTTGGACTAGCGGGGGGGCGTAACGAGCAGTACTTC.